The clone carrying this T cell receptor beta chain has just one count. Its antigen remains unidentified. Only in-frame clones appear in the TCRdb table, and some are missing; sequencing was by immunoSEQ multiplex PCR. Among about 110,000 clones listed, roughly 90% were seen once. This specimen comes from a study of T cell responses to AZD1222 COVID-19 vaccine. Study-wide results and limits: The sample set comprised mostly white British donors with more females, and clonal diversity was possibly underestimated.

J was trimmed by 7 bases and V by 0 bases; bases with no gene match: 11. In germline, CDR1 is GTSNPN, CDR2 SVGIG (reference sequence). The CDR3 runs 15 residues. The TCR sequence derives from an adult in good health. The sequencing used peripheral blood, collected on day 0 of MenACWY control vaccination. The V call is TRBV30, the J call TRBJ2-7, with 8 bases that match TRBD1. The CDR3 loop is CAWSVRTGIFREQYF. The CDR3 coding sequence is TGTGCCTGGAGTGTCCGGACAGGGATTTTCAGAGAGCAGTACTTC.